Each of the 27 T cell receptor beta chains below was sequenced from the same sample in a study of shared clonotypes between healthy human individuals (dated by TCRdb to 2019 to 2021). The protocol used for the library was the immunoSEQ multiplex PCR assay. TCRdb retrieved this table from immuneACCESS and kept in-frame rearrangements only. Not all clones are present; in checked studies, unresolved V genes account for under half, and no reason is known for the remainder. This sample is represented by roughly 1 million clones; 70% to 80% of them were singletons. The top ten clonotypes cover about 0.52% of the sample. Sequenced input: memory CD4+ T cells from PBMCs. The cell subset or site label here, explained by the study, means: CD45RA-negative fraction. Receptor source: a man aged 18 to 29 in good health. Some clones in this sample may be carry-over from other donors' samples.

In this sample, this clone turned up once. The gene calls are TRBV7-2 and TRBJ1-3; 9 bases agree with TRBD1. CDR3 size: 15 residues. V lost 5 bases and J lost 4; bases outside the gene matches: 6. In germline, CDR1 is SGHTA, CDR2 FQGNSA. The CDR3 sequence: CASSLRQGVGNTIYF. The DNA for the CDR3 is TGTGCCAGCAGCCTAAGACAGGGGGTAGGAAACACCATATATTTT. Supplemented by reference TRBV7-2 and TRBJ1-3, the full variable domain reads GAGVSQSPSNKVTEKGKDVELRCDPISGHTALYWYRQSLGQGLEFLIYFQGNSAPDKSGLPSDRFSAERTGGSVSTLTIQRTQQEDSAVYLCASSLRQGVGNTIYFGEGSWLTVV.

This clone showed up just a few times. V usage is TRBV10-1 and J usage is TRBJ1-3, with D unresolved. Germline CDR1 and CDR2: WNHNN and SYGVQD (reference sequence). The CDR3 is 8 amino acids. Trimming took 9 bases from V and 6 from J, leaving 0 bases between them. The CDR3: CARNTIYF. The CDR3 DNA follows: TGCGCCAGAAACACCATATATTTT.

This sequence joins TRBV7-2 and TRBJ2-5; no clear D gene. The CDR3 loop spans 13 amino acids. The germline gives CDR1 SGHTA, CDR2 FQGNSA. Deletions cut 5 bases from V and 4 bases from J, with 11 bases between. The CDR3 protein is CASSPVRRETQYF. CDR3 in DNA: TGTGCCAGCAGCCCCGTCCGGCGAGAGACCCAGTACTTC.

V is TRBV2 and J is TRBJ2-1; 7 bases map to TRBD2. Germline CDR1 is SNHLY and CDR2 is FYNNEI. The CDR3 has 14 residues. The ends lost 6 bases at V and 4 bases at J; junction bases unmatched: 6. The CDR3 DNA sequence: TGTGCCAGCAGAGCTAGCGGACTATACAATGAGCAGTTCTTC. Translating gives CASRASGLYNEQFF.

The chain couples TRBV18 to TRBJ2-1, with D possibly being TRBD1 or TRBD2 (6 bases each). Germline V lookup: CDR1 KGHSH, CDR2 LQKENI. The V gene lost 5 bases and the J gene lost 5 bases, with 25 bases spanning the gap. The CDR3 has 18 residues. The CDR3 nucleotides read TGTGCCAGCTCAACACAGGGACTGTCGGGATCTATGCACAATGAGCAGTTCTTC. It specifies CASSTQGLSGSMHNEQFF.

The chain employs TRBV27 and TRBJ1-1, with 10 bases aligning to TRBD1. Germline V gene lookup returns CDR1 MNHEY and CDR2 SMNVEV (reference sequence). The junction had 7 bases not matched to a gene; V was cut back by 7 bases and J by 8 bases. The CDR3 consists of 13 residues. The CDR3 DNA reads TGTGCCAGCACATCTGACAGGGGGCGGGAAGCTTTCTTT. This translates into CASTSDRGREAFF.

This clone occurred once. This chain connects TRBV18 to TRBJ1-5; D is possibly TRBD1 (6 bases). Germline V lookup: CDR1 KGHSH, CDR2 LQKENI. CDR3 length: 14 residues. Trimming stripped 4 bases from V and 6 bases from J, with 13 bases between. The CDR3 sequence: CASSLLRGGQPQHF. The CDR3 DNA is TGTGCCAGCTCACTTCTCAGGGGCGGTCAGCCCCAGCATTTT.

The V and J genes are TRBV7-7 and TRBJ2-3; no clear D. Germline V gene lookup returns CDR1 SSHAT and CDR2 FNYEAQ (reference sequence). V was cut by 1 base and J by 5 bases, with 7 bases left in between. CDR3 size: 13 residues. DNA for the CDR3: TGTGCCAGCAGCTTAGACCTTCAAGATACGCAGTATTTT. Translation gives CASSLDLQDTQYF.

In the case of this clone: Different DNA sequences within this sample yield the same CDR3. The gene calls are TRBV6-5 and TRBJ2-1; D is unclear. The ends were cut back, 0 bases at V and 7 bases at J, with 1 base in the middle. The CDR3 contains 11 residues. Germline V gene sequence: CDR1 MNHEY, CDR2 SVGAGI. In DNA form, the CDR3 reads TGTGCCAGCAGTTACTCGAATGAGCAGTTCTTC. Amino acid sequence: CASSYSNEQFF.

This chain links TRBV5-1 with TRBJ1-5; TRBD1 might be the D (6 bases). The germline gives CDR1 SGHRS, CDR2 YFSETQ. The CDR3 extends over 15 amino acids. Trimming pared 4 bases from V and 2 bases from J, leaving 13 bases between. The CDR3 reads CASSLTGPGNQPQHF. CDR3 DNA: TGCGCCAGCAGCCTGACAGGACCCGGCAATCAGCCCCAGCATTTT.

This clone showed up just a few times. This chain joins TRBV1 and TRBJ2-1; the table gives TRBD2 as D, unverified against the DNA. TRBV1 is labeled a pseudogene. This CDR3 has 16 residues. In nucleotides, the CDR3 is TGCACCAGCAGGCGTAGGGGACTAGTCGTTGGTAATGAGCAGTTCTTC. As protein: CTSRRRGLVVGNEQFF.

The chain carries TRBV28 and TRBJ2-2; 7 bases map to TRBD2. This CDR3 has 15 amino acids. From germline, CDR1 is MDHEN and CDR2 SYDVKM. Unmatched junction bases numbered 8, after V lost 10 bases and J lost 0 bases. Here the CDR3 DNA reads TGTGCCACCATTTCGGGGGGTGCGAACACCGGGGAGCTGTTTTTT. As protein: CATISGGANTGELFF. Full variable domain (outside the CDR3, taken from reference TRBV28 and TRBJ2-2): DVKVTQSSRYLVKRTGEKVFLECVQDMDHENMFWYRQDPGLGLRLIYFSYDVKMKEKGDIPEGYSVSREKKERFSLILESASTNQTSMYLCATISGGANTGELFFGEGSRLTVL.

The CDR3 DNA reads TGTGCCAGCAGCCAAGAGGGGGGGAACACCGGGGAGCTGTTTTTT. It yields the protein CASSQEGGNTGELFF. This chain uses TRBV4-2 with TRBJ2-2; perhaps TRBD2 as D (6 bases). The CDR3 covers 15 residues. Trimming took 0 bases from V and 1 from J, leaving 6 bases between them. Germline assignment: CDR1 LGHNA and CDR2 YNFKEQ.

V is TRBV25-1 and J is TRBJ2-1, with a possible D match to TRBD2 (6 bases). CDR1 is MGHDK and CDR2 is SYGVNS in the germline V gene. The CDR3 has 15 residues. Trimming stripped 6 bases from V and 10 bases from J, with 22 bases between. The CDR3: CASSPGLGRVGEQFF. The CDR3 DNA reads TGTGCCAGCAGCCCGGGACTGGGTCGGGTGGGGGAGCAGTTCTTC.

This chain connects TRBV29-1 to TRBJ2-5; the D call may be TRBD1 or TRBD2 (5 bases each). CDR1 and CDR2 (germline): SQVTM, ANQGSEA. The CDR3 extends over 10 amino acids. The V end lost 6 bases, the J end lost 12 bases, and 14 bases lay between the germline ends. CDR3: CSVHEGIEYF. The CDR3 DNA reads TGCAGCGTCCACGAGGGGATAGAGTACTTC. Filled out from reference TRBV29-1 and TRBJ2-5, the complete variable domain reads SAVISQKPSRDICQRGTSLTIQCQVDSQVTMMFWYRQQPGQSLTLIATANQGSEATYESGFVIDKFPISRPNLTFSTLTVSNMSPEDSSIYLCSVHEGIEYFGPGTRLLVL.

This chain uses TRBV30 with TRBJ1-3; D remains ambiguous. The V and J ends lost 4 bases and 2 bases respectively, with 12 bases between them. Germline V gives CDR1 GTSNPN, CDR2 SVGIG (reference sequence). The length of the CDR3 is 14 residues. CDR3 residues: CAWNPDGPGNTIYF. The CDR3 coding sequence is TGTGCCTGGAACCCCGACGGGCCTGGAAACACCATATATTTT.

This clone was seen only once. This chain links TRBV7-9 with TRBJ2-2; 7 nucleotides align to TRBD2. CDR1 is SEHNR and CDR2 is FQNEAQ in the germline V gene (reference sequence). The J segment lost 0 bases and the V segment lost 5 bases, leaving 6 bases of the junction unmatched. The CDR3 has 16 residues. The CDR3 DNA is TGTGCCAGCAGCCGACCGGGACTATCGAACACCGGGGAGCTGTTTTTT. It encodes CASSRPGLSNTGELFF.

Concerning this clone: A clone one base away is much larger, so this may be a read error. This sample includes further DNA sequences coding for the same CDR3. The V gene is TRBV7-2, the J gene TRBJ1-5; D gene unclear. The CDR3 covers 12 residues. CDR1 SGHTA and CDR2 FQGNSA come from the germline V gene. The germline V and J ends were trimmed by 1 base and 3 bases, with 1 base remaining between them. The CDR3 sequence: CASSLDNQPQHF. CDR3 nucleotides: TGTGCCAGCAGCTTAGACAATCAGCCCCAGCATTTT. Full variable domain (rest looked up from reference TRBV7-2 and TRBJ1-5): GAGVSQSPSNKVTEKGKDVELRCDPISGHTALYWYRQSLGQGLEFLIYFQGNSAPDKSGLPSDRFSAERTGGSVSTLTIQRTQQEDSAVYLCASSLDNQPQHFGDGTRLSIL.

V and J are TRBV28 and TRBJ1-1; tentatively, D is TRBD1 (5 bases). V was clipped by 6 bases and J by 3 bases, with 14 bases between them. The germline CDR1 and CDR2 sequences are MDHEN and SYDVKM. The CDR3 is 14 amino acids. CDR3 coding DNA: TGTGCCAGCAGCCCCCCCCGGGGGTACACTGAAGCTTTCTTT. Protein sequence: CASSPPRGYTEAFF.

This chain uses TRBV7-3 with TRBJ2-7, with D perhaps TRBD1 (6 bases). The germline gives CDR1 SGHTA, CDR2 FQGTGA. The CDR3 runs to 15 residues. The ends were cut back, 1 base at V and 5 bases at J, with 15 bases in the middle. The CDR3 coding sequence is TGTGCCAGCAGCTTAAGTTCCCAGGGGTCCCACGAGCAGTACTTC. This gives the protein CASSLSSQGSHEQYF.

In its sample, this clone was seen once. V is TRBV18 and J is TRBJ2-5; no clear D gene. The germline V gene encodes CDR1 KGHSH and CDR2 LQKENI. This CDR3 contains 12 residues. V lost 6 bases and J lost 1, with 6 bases in between. The CDR3 protein is CASSQFQETQYF. The CDR3 region has the DNA TGTGCCAGCTCCCAATTCCAAGAGACCCAGTACTTC.

CDR3 amino acids: CASSAGVGGNQPQHF. The CDR3 DNA is TGTGCCAGCAGCGCCGGGGTAGGGGGGAATCAGCCCCAGCATTTT. J is TRBJ1-5 and V is TRBV7-8, with D possibly being TRBD1 (6 bases). This CDR3 has 15 residues. Germline-derived CDR1 and CDR2 are SGHVS and FQNEAQ. Trimming stripped 5 bases from V and 4 bases from J, with 15 bases between.

Only a few counts were recorded for this clone. The chain is built from TRBV27 and TRBJ2-7, with D maybe TRBD1 (5 bases). CDR3 length equals 16 residues. Per the germline V gene, CDR1 is MNHEY and CDR2 is SMNVEV (reference sequence). V gave up 5 bases and J gave up 1 base, with 18 bases separating them. For the CDR3, the DNA is TGTGCCAGCAGTCCATACAGGAACCTCCTATCCTACGAGCAGTACTTC. Amino acid sequence: CASSPYRNLLSYEQYF.

The chain carries TRBV6-6 and TRBJ1-3; no firm D call. This CDR3 spans 11 amino acids. V shed 6 bases and J shed 9 bases, with 9 bases lying between them. Germline CDR1 is MNHNY and CDR2 is SVGAGI (reference sequence). The DNA of the CDR3 is TGTGCCAGCAGCCCCGGCGTCACCATATATTTT. Translating gives CASSPGVTIYF.

Worth noting for this clone: The sample contains more than one DNA sequence encoding this CDR3. This chain links TRBV30 with TRBJ1-3; D is unresolved. The CDR3 is 14 residues long. V lost 5 bases and J lost 0, with 11 bases in between. Germline V CDR1 and CDR2: GTSNPN, SVGIG (reference sequence). The CDR3 DNA reads as TGTGCCTGGTCGGTCGGAAGCTCTGGAAACACCATATATTTT. Translation gives CAWSVGSSGNTIYF.

The rearrangement uses TRBV7-9 and TRBJ1-1; D remains unclear. The germline gives CDR1 SEHNR, CDR2 FQNEAQ (reference sequence). CDR3 length: 14 residues. V was clipped by 5 bases and J by 1 base, with 11 bases between them. The chain's CDR3 is CASSRTGENTEAFF. The CDR3 coding sequence is TGTGCCAGCAGCCGAACCGGGGAGAACACTGAAGCTTTCTTT.

The J gene is TRBJ2-7, the V gene TRBV6-5; D might be TRBD2 (6 bases). V was pared by 6 bases and J by 9 bases, with 21 bases between. The CDR3 loop spans 14 amino acids. CDR1 MNHEY and CDR2 SVGAGI come from the germline V gene. In DNA form, the CDR3 reads TGTGCCAGCAGGCCTCTAGCGAGTGGGGGTGCGCAGTACTTC. Its translation is CASRPLASGGAQYF.